This paragraph reports one T cell receptor (beta chain). No antigen is known for it. Base quality data are lacking; no much larger clone is found one base away. The data were obtained in a study of a mutant IDH1 vaccine in newly diagnosed glioma (dated by TCRdb to the early 2020s). Describing the broader study: Vaccination was initiated 4-6 weeks after radiotherapy alone, or concurrently with temozolomide cycles in the chemotherapy-containing groups. Peripheral blood was collected at six visits: V03 (baseline), V05, V07, V10, V12 and V13. The week-35 safety follow-up took place at visit V12, and the week-47 end of study took place at visit V13. Before enrollment, most patients had been given radiochemotherapy with temozolomide as standard therapy, while the rest had received either radiotherapy alone or temozolomide alone. For exploratory analyses, longitudinal TCRB deep sequencing was carried out in about 25 treated patients wherever samples were available. The roughly 34 treated patients were 62.5% male and roughly 38% female, with a mean age of 40.4 years. The full study reports these points: Availability determined which PBMC samples were chosen for TCRB deep sequencing. Immune responses induced by the vaccine were seen in approximately 92% of patients across multiple MHC alleles. No apparent relationship was observed between pseudoprogression and alterations in the top peripheral T cell clonotypes detected by TCRB sequencing. It was noted by the authors that analyses of patient blood samples could not be reproduced owing to sample limitations.

Library preparation employed the immunoSEQ multiplex PCR assay. Rearranged TCR beta chain sequences were amplified using the hsTCRB Kit according to the manufacturer's protocol. An Illumina MiSeq was used to sequence the TCRB libraries. Concerning the study's data processing: Demultiplexing, trimming and gene mapping were performed with the kit vendor's proprietary platform. Held by TCRdb, this immuneACCESS table contains in-frame sequences only and omits some clones. Under half of the omission traces to an unresolved V gene where checked; the cause of the rest is unknown. Clone size and V and J calls were adopted from that table, with D and trimming inferred from the DNA. Here the sample has roughly 32,000 clones; around 80% occur a single time. Around 6.8% of the sample is in the top ten clones. This sample's time point label indicates: week 35, safety follow-up. Each vaccine dose, consisting of 300 ug of a 20-mer mutant IDH1 peptide in Montanide, was administered subcutaneously with topical imiquimod. Eight vaccinations were administered to patients in weeks 1, 3, 5, 7, 11, 15, 19 and 23, corresponding to visits V03 through V10. Newly diagnosed WHO grade 3 or 4 IDH1-mutant astrocytomas showing loss of nuclear ATRX were present in the donors. The samples were drawn from NOA16, a multicentre, single-arm, open-label phase I trial in Germany that tested a mutant IDH1 peptide vaccine in humans for the first time. Genomic DNA for TCRB sequencing was extracted from EDTA blood using the DNeasy Blood and Tissue Kit.

This sequence originates from a woman under 30 with glioma. The specimen was PBMCs, collected from a glioma patient whose treatment included an IDH1 peptide vaccine.

The CDR3 region reads CASFRSSYEQYF. The sequenced DNA: TGTGCCAGCTTTCGAAGTTCCTACGAGCAGTACTTC. The sequence is built from TRBV27 and TRBJ2-7, with the D segment identity uncertain. CDR1 and CDR2 are drawn from the germline V gene (reference sequence): MNHEY, SMNVEV. At the junction V is shortened by 8 bases and J by 1 base, with 9 bases in between. The CDR3 goes from the cysteine to the phenylalanine over 12 residues. Left in the record is the CDR3 DNA by itself, 36 bases read in frame from the first base.